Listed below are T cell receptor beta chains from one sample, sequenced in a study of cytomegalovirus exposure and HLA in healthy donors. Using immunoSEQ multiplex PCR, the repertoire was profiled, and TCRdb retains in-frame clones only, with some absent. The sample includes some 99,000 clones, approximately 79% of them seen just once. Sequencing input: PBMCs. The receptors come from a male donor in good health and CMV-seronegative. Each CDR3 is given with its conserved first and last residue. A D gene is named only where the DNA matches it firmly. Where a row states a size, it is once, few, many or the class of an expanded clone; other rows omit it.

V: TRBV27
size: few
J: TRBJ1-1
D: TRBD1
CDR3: CASSSGGRGDTEAFF
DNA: TGTGCCAGCAGTTCAGGTGGCAGGGGGGACACTGAAGCTTTCTTT

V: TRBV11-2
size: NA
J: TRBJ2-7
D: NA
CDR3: CASKRSSGEQYF
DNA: TGTGCCAGCAAGAGATCTTCCGGGGAGCAGTACTTC

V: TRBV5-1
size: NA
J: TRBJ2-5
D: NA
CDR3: CASSLATGVLAGPSQETQYF
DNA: TGCGCCAGCAGCTTGGCCACTGGTGTGTTGGCGGGGCCAAGCCAAGAGACCCAGTACTTC

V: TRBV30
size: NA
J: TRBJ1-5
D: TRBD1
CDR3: CAWSRDSHSNQPQHF
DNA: TGTGCCTGGAGTAGGGACAGCCATAGCAATCAGCCCCAGCATTTT

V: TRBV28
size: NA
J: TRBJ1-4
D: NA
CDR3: CASSPPKEWEKLFF
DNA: TGTGCCAGCAGTCCCCCGAAAGAGTGGGAAAAACTGTTTTTT

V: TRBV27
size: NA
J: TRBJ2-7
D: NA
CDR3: CASMGQGYDEQYF
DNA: TGTGCCAGCATGGGCCAGGGGTATGACGAGCAGTACTTC

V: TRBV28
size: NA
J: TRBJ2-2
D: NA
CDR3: CASSQVGTGELFF
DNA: TGTGCCAGCAGTCAAGTCGGTACCGGGGAGCTGTTTTTT

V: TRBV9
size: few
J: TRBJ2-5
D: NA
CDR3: CASGGEGETQYF
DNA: TGTGCCAGTGGGGGCGAGGGGGAGACCCAGTACTTC

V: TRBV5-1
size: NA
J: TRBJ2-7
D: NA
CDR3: CASSLANEQYF
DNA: TGCGCCAGCAGCTTGGCCAACGAGCAGTACTTC

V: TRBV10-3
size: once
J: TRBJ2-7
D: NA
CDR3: CAISEFARGPSYEQYF
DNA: TGTGCCATCAGTGAGTTCGCCAGGGGACCATCCTACGAGCAGTACTTC

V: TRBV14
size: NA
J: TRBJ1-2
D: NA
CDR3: CASSLEGLNYGYTF
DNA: TGTGCCAGCAGCCTGGAGGGACTGAACTATGGCTACACCTTC

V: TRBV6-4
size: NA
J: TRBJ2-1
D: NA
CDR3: CASSEEAGYNEQFF
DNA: TGTGCCAGCAGTGAGGAGGCGGGGTACAATGAGCAGTTCTTC